The present T cell receptor (beta chain) was sequenced within a study of cytomegalovirus exposure and HLA in healthy donors. Points from the study as a whole: A later analysis found most CMV-associated TCR beta chains apparently HLA-restricted. Reportedly, TCR beta sequences accurately predicted HLA-A and HLA-B alleles in most subjects.

With regard to this clone: Its target is not known.

The PCR made use of 60 Vbeta and 13 Jbeta primers. Using immunoSEQ multiplex PCR, the repertoire was profiled, and TCRdb retains in-frame clones only, with some absent. The sample includes around 200,000 clones, roughly 80% of them seen just once. Though nominally healthy at sampling, donors likely had unrecorded immune exposures. V was shortened by 2 bases and J by 6 bases, with 13 bases between the two germline ends. Germline-derived CDR1 and CDR2 are ENHRY and SYGVKD. CDR3 length: 14 residues. The sequence was obtained from a woman in her 50s in good health and CMV-seropositive. The sample comprised PBMCs. The V call is TRBV10-3, the J call TRBJ1-2, with D perhaps matching TRBD1 (6 bases). The CDR3: CAISEQNRVHGYTF. As DNA, the CDR3 is TGTGCCATCAGTGAGCAGAACAGGGTCCATGGCTACACCTTC.